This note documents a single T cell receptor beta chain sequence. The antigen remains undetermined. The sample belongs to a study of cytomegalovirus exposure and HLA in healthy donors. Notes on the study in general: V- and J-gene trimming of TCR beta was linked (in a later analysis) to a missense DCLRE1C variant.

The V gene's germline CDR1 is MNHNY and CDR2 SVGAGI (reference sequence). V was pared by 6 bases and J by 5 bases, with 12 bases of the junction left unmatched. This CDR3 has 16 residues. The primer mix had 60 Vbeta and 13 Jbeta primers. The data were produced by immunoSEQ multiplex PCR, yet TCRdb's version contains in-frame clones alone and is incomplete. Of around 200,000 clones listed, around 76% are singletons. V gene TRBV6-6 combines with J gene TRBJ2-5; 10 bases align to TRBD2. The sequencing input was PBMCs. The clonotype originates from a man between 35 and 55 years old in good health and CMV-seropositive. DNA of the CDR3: TGTGCCAGCAGATCCTCCAGGAGCGGGAGGGTGGAGACCCAGTACTTC. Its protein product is CASRSSRSGRVETQYF.